This TCR beta chain was observed in a study of spatial heterogeneity in lung cancer. In the study overall: Detected sequences consistently included more beta-chain ones than alpha-chain ones. Raw sequencing reads included, on average, more than 9.5 appearances of each unique TCR and UMI combination.

This clonotype was seen repeatedly, ten times or more. The time point is: blood at routine non-recurrence follow-up after resection. Unsorted whole RNA of tumor, nontumor lung or frozen PBMC was sequenced. Single TCR cDNA molecules each had their own unique molecular identifier. TCRdb called the 5' RACE reads again in MiXCR, with one record for every CDR3 protein. Of about 70,000 distinct CDR3 sequences in the sample, around 9.3% were seen once. The sequencing here drew on PBMCs, taken at follow-up. The source of this sequence is a female donor with early-stage non-small cell lung cancer.

The chain's CDR3 is CASSISAGKLFF. DNA for the CDR3: TGTGCCAGTAGTATTTCGGCAGGAAAACTGTTTTTT. The rearrangement joins TRBV19 to TRBJ1-4; D remains ambiguous. Trimming removed 3 bases at V and 10 bases at J, with 9 bases between. This CDR3 is built from 12 residues. CDR1 and CDR2 (germline): LNHDA, SQIVND (reference sequence).